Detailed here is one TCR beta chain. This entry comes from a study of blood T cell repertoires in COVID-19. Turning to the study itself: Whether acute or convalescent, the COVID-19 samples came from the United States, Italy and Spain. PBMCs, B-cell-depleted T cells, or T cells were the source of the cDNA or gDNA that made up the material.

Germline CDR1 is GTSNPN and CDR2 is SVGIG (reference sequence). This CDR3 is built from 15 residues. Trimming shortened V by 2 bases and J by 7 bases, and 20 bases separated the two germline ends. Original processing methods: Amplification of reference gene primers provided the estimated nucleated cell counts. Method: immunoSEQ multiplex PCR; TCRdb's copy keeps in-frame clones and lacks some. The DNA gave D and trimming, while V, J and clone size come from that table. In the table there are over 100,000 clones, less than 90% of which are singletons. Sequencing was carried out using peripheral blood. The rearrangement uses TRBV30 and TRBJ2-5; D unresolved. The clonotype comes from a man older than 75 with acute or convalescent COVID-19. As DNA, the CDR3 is TGTGCCTGGAGTTTACCTGGTGCCTCGCCGGGGACCCAGTACTTC. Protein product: CAWSLPGASPGTQYF.